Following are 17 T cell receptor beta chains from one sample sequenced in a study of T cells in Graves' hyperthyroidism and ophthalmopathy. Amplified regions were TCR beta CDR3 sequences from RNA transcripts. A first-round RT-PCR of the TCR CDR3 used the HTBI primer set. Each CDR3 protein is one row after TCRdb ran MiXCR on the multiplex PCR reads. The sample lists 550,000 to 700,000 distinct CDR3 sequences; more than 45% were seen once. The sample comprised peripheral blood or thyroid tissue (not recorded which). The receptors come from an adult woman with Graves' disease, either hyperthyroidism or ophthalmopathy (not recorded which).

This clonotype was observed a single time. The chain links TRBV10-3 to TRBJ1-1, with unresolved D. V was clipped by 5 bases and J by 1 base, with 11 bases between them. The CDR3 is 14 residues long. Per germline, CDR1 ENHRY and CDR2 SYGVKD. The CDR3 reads CAISRTSGNTEAFF. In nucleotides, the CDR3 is TGTGCCATCAGTCGGACTAGCGGGAACACTGAAGCTTTCTTT.

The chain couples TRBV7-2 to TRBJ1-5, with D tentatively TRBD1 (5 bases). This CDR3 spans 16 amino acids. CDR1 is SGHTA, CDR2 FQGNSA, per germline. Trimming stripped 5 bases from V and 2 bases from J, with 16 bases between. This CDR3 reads CASSAGRASGNQPQHF. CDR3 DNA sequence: TGTGCCAGCAGCGCCGGCAGGGCTTCGGGCAATCAGCCCCAGCATTTT.

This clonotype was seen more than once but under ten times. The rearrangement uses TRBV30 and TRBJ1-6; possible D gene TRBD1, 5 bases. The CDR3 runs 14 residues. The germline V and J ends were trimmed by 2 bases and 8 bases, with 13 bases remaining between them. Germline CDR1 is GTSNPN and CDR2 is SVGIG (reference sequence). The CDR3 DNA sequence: TGTGCCTGGAGTCGGGACTTCAGGGATTCACCCCTCCACTTT. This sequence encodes CAWSRDFRDSPLHF. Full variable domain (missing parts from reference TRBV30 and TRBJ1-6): SQTIHQWPATLVQPVGSPLSLECTVEGTSNPNLYWYRQAAGRGLQLLFYSVGIGQISSEVPQNLSASRPQDRQFILSSKKLLLSDSGFYLCAWSRDFRDSPLHFGNGTRLTVT.

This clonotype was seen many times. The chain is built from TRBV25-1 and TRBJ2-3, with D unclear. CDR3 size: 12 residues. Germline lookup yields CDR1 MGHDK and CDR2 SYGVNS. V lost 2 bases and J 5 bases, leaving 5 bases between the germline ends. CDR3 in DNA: TGTGCCAGCAGTGAAGGTGGAGATACGCAGTATTTT. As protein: CASSEGGDTQYF.

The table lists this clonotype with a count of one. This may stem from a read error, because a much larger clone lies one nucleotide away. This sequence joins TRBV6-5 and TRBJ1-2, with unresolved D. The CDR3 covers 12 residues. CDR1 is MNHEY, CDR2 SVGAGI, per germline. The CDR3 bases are TGTGCCAGCAATTTTGGGCACTATGGCTACGCCTTC. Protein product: CASNFGHYGYAF.

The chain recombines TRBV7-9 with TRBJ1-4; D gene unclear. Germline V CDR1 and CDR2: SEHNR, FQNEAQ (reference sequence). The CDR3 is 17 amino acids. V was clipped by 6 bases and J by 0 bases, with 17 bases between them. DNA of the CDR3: TGTGCCAGCAGGACCGGATTCTCCGTCACAACTAATGAAAAACTGTTTTTT. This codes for CASRTGFSVTTNEKLFF.

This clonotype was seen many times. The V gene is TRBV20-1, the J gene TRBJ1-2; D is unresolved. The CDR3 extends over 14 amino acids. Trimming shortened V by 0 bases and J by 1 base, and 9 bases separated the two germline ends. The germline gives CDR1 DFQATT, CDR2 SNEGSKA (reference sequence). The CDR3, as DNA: TGCAGTGCTAGAGATCCACAGAATAACTATGGCTACACCTTC. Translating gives CSARDPQNNYGYTF.

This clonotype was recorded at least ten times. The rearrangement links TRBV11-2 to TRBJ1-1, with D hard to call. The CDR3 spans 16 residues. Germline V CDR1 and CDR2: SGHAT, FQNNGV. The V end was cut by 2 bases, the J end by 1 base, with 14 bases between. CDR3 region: CASSLWVPARNTEAFF. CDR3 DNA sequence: TGTGCCAGCAGCTTATGGGTTCCGGCGCGGAACACTGAAGCTTTCTTT.

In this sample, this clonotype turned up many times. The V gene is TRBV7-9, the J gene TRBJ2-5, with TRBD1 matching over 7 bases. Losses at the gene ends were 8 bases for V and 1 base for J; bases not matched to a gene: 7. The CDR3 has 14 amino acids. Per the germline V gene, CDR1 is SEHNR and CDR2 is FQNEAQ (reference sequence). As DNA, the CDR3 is TGTGCCAGCTCCAACAGGGGCGTCCAAGAGACCCAGTACTTC. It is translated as CASSNRGVQETQYF. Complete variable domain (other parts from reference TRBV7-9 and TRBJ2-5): DTGVSQNPRHKITKRGQNVTFRCDPISEHNRLYWYRQTLGQGPEFLTYFQNEAQLEKSRLLSDRFSAERPKGSFSTLEIQRTEQGDSAMYLCASSNRGVQETQYFGPGTRLLVL.

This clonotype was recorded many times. The CDR3, as DNA: TGTGCCAGCAGTGAAGCCGATGGACAGACCTATGGCTACACCTTC. Amino acids: CASSEADGQTYGYTF. V is TRBV2 and J is TRBJ1-2; D possibly corresponds to TRBD1 (6 bases). V lost 0 bases to trimming and J lost 4 bases, with 12 bases between them. In germline, CDR1 is SNHLY, CDR2 FYNNEI. The CDR3 has 15 residues.

CDR3 protein: CSVLLGGEWNEQFF. The CDR3 nucleotides read TGCAGCGTATTATTAGGGGGCGAATGGAATGAGCAGTTCTTC. The chain has TRBV29-1 and TRBJ2-1, with 7 bases fitting TRBD1. J lost 7 bases, V lost 6 bases, and 12 bases had no gene match. The CDR3 spans 14 residues. Germline-derived CDR1 and CDR2 are SQVTM and ANQGSEA.

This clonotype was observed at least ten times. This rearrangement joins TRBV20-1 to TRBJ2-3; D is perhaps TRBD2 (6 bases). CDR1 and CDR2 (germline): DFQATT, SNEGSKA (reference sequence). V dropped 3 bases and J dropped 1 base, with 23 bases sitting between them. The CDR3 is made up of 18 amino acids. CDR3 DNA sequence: TGCAGTGCTAGCTATGCGGCGGGGCCCCTTTGGGGCACAGATACGCAGTATTTT. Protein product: CSASYAAGPLWGTDTQYF.

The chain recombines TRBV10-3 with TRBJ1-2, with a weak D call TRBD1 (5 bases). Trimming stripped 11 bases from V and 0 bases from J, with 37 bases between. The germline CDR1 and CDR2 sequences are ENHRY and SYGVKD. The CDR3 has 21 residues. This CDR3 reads CASRGTSGMGGETQSNYGYTF. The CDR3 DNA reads TGTGCCTCCCGGGGGACTAGCGGGATGGGAGGAGAGACCCAGTCTAACTATGGCTACACCTTC.

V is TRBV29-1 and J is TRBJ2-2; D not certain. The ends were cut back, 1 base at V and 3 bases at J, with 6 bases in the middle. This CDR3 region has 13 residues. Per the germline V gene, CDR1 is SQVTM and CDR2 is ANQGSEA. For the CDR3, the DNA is TGCAGCGTTGAAGCGCGGCACACCGGGGAGCTGTTTTTT. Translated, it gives CSVEARHTGELFF.

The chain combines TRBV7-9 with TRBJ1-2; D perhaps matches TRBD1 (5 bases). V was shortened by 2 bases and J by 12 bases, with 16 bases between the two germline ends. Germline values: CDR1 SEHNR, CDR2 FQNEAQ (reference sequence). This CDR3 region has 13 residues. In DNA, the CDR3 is TGTGCCAGCAGCTTATTCCAGGGTATGGGGAACACCTTC. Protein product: CASSLFQGMGNTF. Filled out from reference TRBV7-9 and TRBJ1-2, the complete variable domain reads DTGVSQNPRHKITKRGQNVTFRCDPISEHNRLYWYRQTLGQGPEFLTYFQNEAQLEKSRLLSDRFSAERPKGSFSTLEIQRTEQGDSAMYLCASSLFQGMGNTFGSGTRLTVV.

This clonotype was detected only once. The CDR3 loop reads CSARDTGTSERSGYTF. The CDR3 DNA sequence: TGCAGTGCTAGAGATACCGGGACTAGCGAAAGGAGCGGCTACACCTTC. The chain employs TRBV20-1 and TRBJ1-2; tentatively, D is TRBD1 (5 bases). The ends were cut back, 0 bases at V and 8 bases at J, with 22 bases in the middle. The CDR3 spans 16 residues. The germline V gene has CDR1 DFQATT and CDR2 SNEGSKA (reference sequence).

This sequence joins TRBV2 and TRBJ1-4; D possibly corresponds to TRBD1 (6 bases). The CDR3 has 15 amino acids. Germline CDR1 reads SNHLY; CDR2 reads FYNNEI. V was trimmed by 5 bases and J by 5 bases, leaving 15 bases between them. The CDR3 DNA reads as TGTGCCAGCAGTCCAAGGGGGGCCGAAAATGAAAAACTGTTTTTT. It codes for CASSPRGAENEKLFF. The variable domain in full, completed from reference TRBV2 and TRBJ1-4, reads EPEVTQTPSHQVTQMGQEVILRCVPISNHLYFYWYRQILGQKVEFLVSFYNNEISEKSEIFDDQFSVERPDGSNFTLKIRSTKLEDSAMYFCASSPRGAENEKLFFGSGTQLSVL.